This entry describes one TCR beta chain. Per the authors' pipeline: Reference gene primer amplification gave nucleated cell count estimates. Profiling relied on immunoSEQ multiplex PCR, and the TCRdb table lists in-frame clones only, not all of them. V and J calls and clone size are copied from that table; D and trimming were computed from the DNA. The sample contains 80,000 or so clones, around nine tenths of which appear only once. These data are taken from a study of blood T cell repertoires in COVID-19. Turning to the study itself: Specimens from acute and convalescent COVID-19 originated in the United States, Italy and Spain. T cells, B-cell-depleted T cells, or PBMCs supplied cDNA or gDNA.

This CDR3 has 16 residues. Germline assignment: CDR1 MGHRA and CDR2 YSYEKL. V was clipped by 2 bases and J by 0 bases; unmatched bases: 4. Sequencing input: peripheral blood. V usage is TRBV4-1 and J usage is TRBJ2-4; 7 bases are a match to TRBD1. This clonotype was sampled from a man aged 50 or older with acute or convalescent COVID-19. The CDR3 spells CASSQRTGLAKNIQYF. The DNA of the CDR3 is TGCGCCAGCAGCCAAAGGACAGGACTAGCCAAAAACATTCAGTACTTC.